This T cell receptor (beta chain) came from a study of blood T cell repertoires in COVID-19. Study-level background: Sources were T cells, B-cell-depleted T cells, or PBMCs; the material itself was cDNA or gDNA.

Measured with immunoSEQ multiplex PCR; TCRdb has only the in-frame clones, and not every one. The data hold around 200,000 clones, with around 80% observed a single time. The V gene end was trimmed by 1 base and the J gene end by 5 bases; junction bases not matched to a gene: 4. Germline V gene data show CDR1 as LGHDT and CDR2 as YNNKEL (reference sequence). The CDR3 totals 14 residues. The chain carries TRBV3-1 (or the pseudogene TRBV3-2) and TRBJ2-5, with 7 nucleotides matching TRBD2. This sequence was found in a human donor in a cohort sampled during active COVID-19. Sequencing was performed on peripheral blood. The CDR3 coding sequence is TGTGCCAGCAGCCAAGTGAACGGGGGGGAGACCCAGTACTTC. Encoded protein: CASSQVNGGETQYF.